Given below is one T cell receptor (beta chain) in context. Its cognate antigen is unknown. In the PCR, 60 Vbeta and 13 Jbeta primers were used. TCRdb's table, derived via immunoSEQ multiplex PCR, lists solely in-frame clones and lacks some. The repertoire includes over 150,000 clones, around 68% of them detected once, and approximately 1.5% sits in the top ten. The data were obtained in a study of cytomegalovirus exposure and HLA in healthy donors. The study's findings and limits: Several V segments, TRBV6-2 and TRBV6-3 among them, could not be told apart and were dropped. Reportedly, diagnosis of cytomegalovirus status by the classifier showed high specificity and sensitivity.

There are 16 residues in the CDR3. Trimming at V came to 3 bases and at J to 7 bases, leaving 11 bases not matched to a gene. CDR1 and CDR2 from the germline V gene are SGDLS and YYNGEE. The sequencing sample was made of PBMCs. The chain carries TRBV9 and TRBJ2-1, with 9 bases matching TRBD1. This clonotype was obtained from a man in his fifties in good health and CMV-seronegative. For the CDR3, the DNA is TGTGCCAGCAGCGGCAATACAGGGGGCGCACGGAATGAGCAGTTCTTC. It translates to CASSGNTGGARNEQFF.